What follows are 4 T cell receptor beta chains derived from one specimen sequenced in a study of control samples from healthy donors and cancer patients. TCRdb's table, derived via immunoSEQ multiplex PCR, lists solely in-frame clones and lacks some. This table holds just under 150,000 clones, about 91% found once. What was sequenced was blood. All receptors derive from a young man in good health.

The gene calls are TRBV10-3 and TRBJ1-1; D unresolved. The length of the CDR3 is 12 residues. Trimming cost V 6 bases and J 1 base, with 6 bases left between them. CDR1 and CDR2 (germline): ENHRY, SYGVKD. DNA for the CDR3: TGTGCCATCAGCCTCGGGAACACTGAAGCTTTCTTT. Translating it yields CAISLGNTEAFF.

The chain combines TRBV12-3 or TRBV12-4 with TRBJ1-1; D is unresolved. The CDR3 runs to 10 residues. V lost 7 bases, J lost 5 bases, and 5 bases lay in between. CDR3 in DNA: TGTGCCAGCAATCCGACTGAAGCTTTCTTT. Protein sequence: CASNPTEAFF.

The V gene is TRBV7-9, the J gene TRBJ1-2, with D possibly being TRBD1 (5 bases). V dropped 5 bases and J dropped 7 bases, with 20 bases sitting between them. The CDR3 covers 15 residues. Germline V CDR1 and CDR2: SEHNR, FQNEAQ (reference sequence). CDR3 nucleotide sequence: TGTGCCAGCAGCCCCCCTACAGTGGGGGATGGTGGCTACACCTTC. Its protein is CASSPPTVGDGGYTF.

The chain uses TRBV6-6 and TRBJ2-4, with D perhaps being TRBD1 or TRBD2 (5 bases each). V shed 5 bases and J shed 4 bases, with 12 bases lying between them. The CDR3 has 14 residues. Germline CDR1 MNHNY, CDR2 SVGAGI (reference sequence). The CDR3 sequence: CASSRDGPKNIQYF. DNA for the CDR3: TGTGCCAGCAGTAGGGACGGACCAAAAAACATTCAGTACTTC.